The subject of this entry is one T cell receptor (beta chain). The specificity of this receptor is unknown. Base-call qualities are not available, and no considerably larger clone is one nucleotide away. Counted from cysteine to phenylalanine, this CDR3 has 16 amino acids. The read is trimmed to its CDR3 DNA, 48 bases read in frame from base 1. V trim: 2 bases; J trim: 5 bases; unmatched bases: 11. The germline V gene encodes CDR1 MDHEN and CDR2 SYDVKM. The data stem from a study of cytomegalovirus exposure and HLA in healthy donors (dated by TCRdb to the late 2010s). In the study overall: According to a later analysis, one platform produced both the 110 or so validation repertoires and the roughly 640 repertoires of the first cohort. Besides the first cohort of roughly 640 subjects, a separate validation cohort made up of over 100 different subjects was used. The study combined high-throughput TCR immunosequencing, statistical association of individual TCRs with disease status, and machine learning to predict cytomegalovirus infection status. The aim of the study was to test whether cataloging public T cell receptors could identify signatures of past pathogen exposure. Paper-wide results and their limitations: The classifier was reported to diagnose cytomegalovirus status with high specificity and sensitivity in both the original and validation cohorts. It was suggested by the authors that the approach could potentially be generalized to other disease states and immunological phenotypes. The validation cohort had no HLA typing available for a later analysis, so co-occurrence within that cohort was assessed over all 120 or so repertoires. A total of about 150 TCR beta chains were listed by the study as associated with cytomegalovirus. A later analysis found that TCRs clustered in the first cohort also tended to co-occur in the 100 to 150 validation repertoires, with 94% of cluster scores above 0. In vitro tests confirmed that a few of the cytomegalovirus-associated TCR beta chains recognize cytomegalovirus antigens. Most TCR sequences were seen in very few donors, while some public TCRs were found in many individuals.

Libraries were made using the immunoSEQ multiplex PCR assay. The published analysis was carried out like this. A statistical classification framework was built for diagnosing cytomegalovirus status from the catalog of TCR beta chain sequences. TCRdb limited this immuneACCESS table to in-frame rearrangements with V and J called. A share of clones is missing; checked studies link under half to unresolved V genes, and the rest is unexplained. For V, J and clone size, that table is used; D and trimming come from the DNA. Here the sample has 150,000 to 180,000 clones; roughly 84% occur a single time. The top ten hold about 2.2% of the sample. The donors belonged to the validation cohort of around 130 subjects, which was separate from the approximately 700-subject first cohort.

This TCR was sampled from a human donor in good health. The rearrangement joined TRBV28 to TRBJ2-7, with 8 middle bases fitting TRBD1. Input material: PBMCs. The CDR3 reads CASSLRLGQGINEQYF. At the DNA level, the sequence is TGTGCCAGCAGTTTAAGACTTGGACAGGGCATCAACGAGCAGTACTTC.